The 15 T cell receptor beta chains listed next were all sequenced from one sample in a study of CD8+ T cells in alopecia areata. Treatment given: oral pan-JAK inhibitor, 5-10 mg twice daily. Isolated RNA was reverse transcribed into cDNA used as the sequencing template. The table came from immunoSEQ multiplex PCR; TCRdb's copy has only in-frame clones and leaves some out. Seen here are around 270,000 clones, roughly 50% observed once, and the top ten hold about 1.7%. The sample here was CD4+ T cells sorted from blood, taken at week 24, from a patient treated with tofacitinib. The receptors originated from a human donor with alopecia areata.

The CDR3 DNA sequence: TGCGCCAGCAGCCAAGTAATAGGCAGGGGGGACACTGAAGCTTTCTTT. It translates to CASSQVIGRGDTEAFF. V gene TRBV4-1 combines with J gene TRBJ1-1; 7 bases are shared with TRBD1. The CDR3 is made up of 16 amino acids. The germline V gene has CDR1 MGHRA and CDR2 YSYEKL. The V gene end was trimmed by 1 base and the J gene end by 3 bases; junction bases not matched to a gene: 8.

Comments on this clone: The identical CDR3 is also encoded by other nucleotide sequences in the sample. The gene calls are TRBV7-2 and TRBJ2-3, with D hard to call. Trimming removed 3 bases at V and 0 bases at J, with 4 bases between. Germline lookup yields CDR1 SGHTA and CDR2 FQGNSA. CDR3 size: 13 residues. The CDR3 DNA reads TGTGCCAGCAGCTTGGCTAGCACAGATACGCAGTATTTT. Its protein is CASSLASTDTQYF.

This clone appeared a few times. The rearrangement links TRBV6-6 to TRBJ1-2; D is perhaps TRBD1 (5 bases). Germline V gene lookup returns CDR1 MNHNY and CDR2 SVGAGI (reference sequence). This CDR3 is built from 14 residues. Trimming took 6 bases from V and 8 from J, leaving 19 bases between them. The DNA of the CDR3 is TGTGCCAGCAGCTTGGACGGGGCCGGACGCGGCTACACCTTC. It translates to CASSLDGAGRGYTF.

The CDR3: CASRQGQGSYTF. In nucleotides, the CDR3 is TGTGCCAGCAGGCAGGGACAGGGCAGCTACACCTTC. V gene TRBV2 combines with J gene TRBJ1-2; 9 nucleotides agree with TRBD1. Germline CDR1 reads SNHLY; CDR2 reads FYNNEI. The CDR3 has 12 residues. V shed 6 bases, J shed 9 bases, and the junction held 5 bases outside the gene matches.

This chain joins TRBV10-3 and TRBJ1-5; 9 bases match TRBD1. CDR3 length: 16 amino acids. Germline V gene lookup returns CDR1 ENHRY and CDR2 SYGVKD. After removal of 0 bases from V and 6 bases from J, the junction contained 6 bases not matched to a gene. The CDR3 is CAISESRGQGSQPQHF. For the CDR3, the DNA is TGTGCCATCAGTGAGTCACGGGGACAGGGAAGTCAGCCCCAGCATTTT.

This clone was detected a few times. The chain joins TRBV5-1 to TRBJ2-7; no clear D gene. CDR3 length equals 11 residues. Trimming shortened V by 5 bases and J by 2 bases, and 5 bases separated the two germline ends. Germline assignment: CDR1 SGHRS and CDR2 YFSETQ. The DNA of the CDR3 is TGCGCCAGCAGGGAAGCCTACGAGCAGTACTTC. It specifies CASREAYEQYF.

The chain couples TRBV27 to TRBJ2-6; D remains unclear. The germline gives CDR1 MNHEY, CDR2 SMNVEV (reference sequence). V shed 5 bases and J shed 0 bases, with 17 bases lying between them. The CDR3 loop spans 18 amino acids. In DNA form, the CDR3 reads TGTGCCAGCAGTCGGACGCCCACCTTACGCTCTGGGGCCAACGTCCTGACTTTC. Translated, it gives CASSRTPTLRSGANVLTF.

The chain employs TRBV9 and TRBJ2-1; the D is unclear. Looked up from germline, CDR1 is SGDLS and CDR2 is YYNGEE. The V end lost 7 bases, the J end lost 0 bases, and 11 bases lay between the germline ends. This CDR3 has 14 residues. CDR3 in amino acids: CASCLGPSYNEQFF. Written as DNA, the CDR3 is TGTGCCAGCTGCTTGGGCCCCTCCTACAATGAGCAGTTCTTC.

This clone has a handful of counts. The same CDR3 also results from other DNA sequences found in this sample. This chain uses TRBV5-1 with TRBJ2-3; D gene uncertain. Looked up from germline, CDR1 is SGHRS and CDR2 is YFSETQ. Deletions cut 0 bases from V and 5 bases from J, with 4 bases between. The CDR3 is 12 residues long. The CDR3 loop is CASSLVGDTQYF. The CDR3 DNA is TGCGCCAGCAGCTTGGTTGGAGATACGCAGTATTTT.

This clone was seen a handful of times. The chain carries TRBV4-2 and TRBJ2-1, with unresolved D. Trimming removed 1 base at V and 9 bases at J, with 4 bases between. This CDR3 region has 11 residues. The germline CDR1 and CDR2 sequences are LGHNA and YNFKEQ. The DNA of the CDR3 is TGTGCCAGCAGCCAAGTTGGTGAGCAGTTCTTC. This codes for CASSQVGEQFF.

The V and J genes are TRBV29-1 and TRBJ2-2; TRBD1 is a possible D gene (5 bases). CDR3 length equals 14 residues. V lost 7 bases to trimming and J lost 1 base, with 13 bases between them. In germline, CDR1 is SQVTM, CDR2 ANQGSEA. The CDR3 DNA reads TGCAGCGCCGTTCAGGGATTGAACACCGGGGAGCTGTTTTTT. It codes for CSAVQGLNTGELFF.

This clone was recorded a few times. The chain has TRBV4-1 and TRBJ2-3; 9 bases match TRBD2. CDR3 length: 16 amino acids. V shed 8 bases and J 4 bases; nucleotides not matched to a gene: 13. Germline assignment: CDR1 MGHRA and CDR2 YSYEKL. In nucleotides, the CDR3 is TGCGCCAGCTACGAAGGGGCGGGGGGGCGGTCAGATACGCAGTATTTT. The encoded protein is CASYEGAGGRSDTQYF.

This chain uses TRBV25-1 with TRBJ2-5; D may be TRBD1 or TRBD2 (6 bases each). Per the germline V gene, CDR1 is MGHDK and CDR2 is SYGVNS. CDR3 length equals 14 residues. V was shortened by 4 bases and J by 3 bases, with 12 bases between the two germline ends. CDR3 in DNA: TGTGCCAGCAGTGTAGGGGGGTCAGAAGAGACCCAGTACTTC. As protein: CASSVGGSEETQYF. The full variable domain, rest sourced from reference TRBV25-1 and TRBJ2-5, is EADIYQTPRYLVIGTGKKITLECSQTMGHDKMYWYQQDPGMELHLIHYSYGVNSTEKGDLSSESTVSRIRTEHFPLTLESARPSHTSQYLCASSVGGSEETQYFGPGTRLLVL.

This clone was seen once. V is TRBV6-5 and J is TRBJ2-7; D not certain. Germline V CDR1 and CDR2: MNHEY, SVGAGI. V was shortened by 6 bases and J by 2 bases, with 11 bases between the two germline ends. The CDR3 extends over 13 amino acids. CDR3 residues: CASSRAFAYEQYF. DNA for the CDR3: TGTGCCAGCAGCCGGGCCTTCGCCTACGAGCAGTACTTC.

The chain carries TRBV6-1 and TRBJ1-6; 7 nucleotides align to TRBD1. Germline V lookup: CDR1 MNHNS, CDR2 SASEGT. The CDR3 consists of 18 residues. Losses at the gene ends were 1 base for V and 7 bases for J; bases not matched to a gene: 13. The CDR3 reads CASSEVPPAQGRNSPLHF. CDR3 nucleotide sequence: TGTGCCAGCAGTGAAGTCCCACCTGCACAGGGGAGGAATTCACCCCTCCACTTT.